The 28 T cell receptor beta chains given below trace back to one sample, sequenced in a study of T-cell memory formation after mild COVID-19. TCRdb used MiXCR to reprocess the 5' RACE reads, holding one entry per CDR3 protein. The data hold hundreds of thousands of distinct CDR3 sequences, with just over 20% observed a single time. The sequenced sample was PBMCs or a T cell subset sorted from them (not recorded which). The receptors come from an adult woman who had mild COVID-19 (a few samples of this study predate the infection). Cell type and time point are not known.

This clonotype was detected once. The V call is TRBV2, the J call TRBJ2-7; 11 bases are shared with TRBD1. The V and J ends lost 10 bases and 5 bases, in that order; junction bases with no gene match: 7. CDR1 and CDR2 from the germline V gene are SNHLY and FYNNEI. The CDR3 loop spans 13 amino acids. CDR3 region: CATPGQGDHEQYF. For the CDR3, the DNA is TGTGCCACACCGGGACAGGGGGACCACGAGCAGTACTTC.

This sequence joins TRBV20-1 and TRBJ1-3, with TRBD1 matching over 9 bases. There are 14 residues in the CDR3. V shed 6 bases and J 6 bases; nucleotides not matched to a gene: 9. From germline, CDR1 is DFQATT and CDR2 SNEGSKA (reference sequence). The CDR3 DNA is TGCAGTGCATATCCCGGGACAGGGCTAAACACCATATATTTT. This gives the protein CSAYPGTGLNTIYF.

This clonotype was found a few times. This chain links TRBV20-1 with TRBJ2-3; 10 bases line up with TRBD2. There are 13 residues in the CDR3. CDR1 is DFQATT, CDR2 SNEGSKA, per germline (reference sequence). Germline trimming cut 4 bases from V and 5 bases from J; bases unmatched to any gene: 3. Here the CDR3 DNA reads TGCAGTGCTAAGCGGACTAGCGGAGATACGCAGTATTTT. Its translation: CSAKRTSGDTQYF.

This clonotype was counted once. Here the CDR3 DNA reads TGCAGTGCTAGAATGAGCGGGAGGGCGAACGGGGAGCTGTTTTTT. It encodes CSARMSGRANGELFF. This rearrangement joins TRBV20-1 to TRBJ2-2, with 10 bases matching TRBD2. CDR1 and CDR2 (germline): DFQATT, SNEGSKA (reference sequence). The CDR3 covers 15 residues. V shed 2 bases, J shed 7 bases, and the junction held 7 bases outside the gene matches.

This clonotype was counted only a few times. This chain joins TRBV12-3 or TRBV12-4 and TRBJ2-7; D gene ambiguous. The CDR3 extends over 15 amino acids. With 6 bases removed from V and 0 bases from J, the gap between germline ends came to 15 bases. The CDR3 DNA sequence: TGTGCCAGCAGCAGGACGTACATGAGCTCCTACGAGCAGTACTTC. Protein: CASSRTYMSSYEQYF.

In its sample, this clonotype was seen a few times. V is TRBV12-3 or TRBV12-4 and J is TRBJ2-7; 8 bases line up with TRBD2. Germline trimming cut 3 bases from V and 2 bases from J; bases unmatched to any gene: 6. This CDR3 is 15 amino acids long. In DNA, the CDR3 is TGTGCCAGCAGTTTTAGCGGGGACGGGCCCTACGAGCAGTACTTC. Its protein is CASSFSGDGPYEQYF.

This chain uses TRBV18 with TRBJ1-5; D gene uncertain. From germline, CDR1 is KGHSH and CDR2 LQKENI. The CDR3 contains 16 residues. V lost 0 bases and J 3 bases, leaving 12 bases between the germline ends. The CDR3 region is CASSPPNGRNNQPQHF. The CDR3 nucleotides read TGTGCCAGCTCACCACCCAATGGACGGAACAATCAGCCCCAGCATTTT.

The rearrangement joins TRBV19 to TRBJ1-4; D uncertain. The V gene's germline CDR1 is LNHDA and CDR2 SQIVND (reference sequence). This CDR3 comprises 15 residues. V lost 4 bases to trimming and J lost 0 bases, with 9 bases between them. The CDR3 sequence: CASSNRVSTNEKLFF. In nucleotides, the CDR3 is TGTGCCAGTAGTAACAGAGTTTCAACTAATGAAAAACTGTTTTTT.

This clonotype was found a few times. V gene TRBV11-2 combines with J gene TRBJ2-2, with 8 positions matching TRBD1. V was pared by 3 bases and J by 3 bases, with 3 bases of the junction left unmatched. This CDR3 comprises 15 residues. CDR1 is SGHAT, CDR2 FQNNGV, per germline. The DNA for the CDR3 is TGTGCCAGCAGCTTGACAGGGGCGGACACCGGGGAGCTGTTTTTT. It is translated as CASSLTGADTGELFF. The full variable domain, in which reference TRBV11-2 and TRBJ2-2 provide the parts outside the CDR3, is EAGVAQSPRYKIIEKRQSVAFWCNPISGHATLYWYQQILGQGPKLLIQFQNNGVVDDSQLPKDRFSAERLKGVDSTLKIQPAKLEDSAVYLCASSLTGADTGELFFGEGSRLTVL.

This rearrangement joins TRBV6-5 to TRBJ2-5; 12 nucleotides agree with TRBD2. The length of the CDR3 is 17 residues. CDR1 is MNHEY, CDR2 SVGAGI, per germline. The junction had 12 bases not matched to a gene; V was cut back by 6 bases and J by 4 bases. The DNA for the CDR3 is TGTGCCAGCAGCCCACAGGGGCTAGCGGGAGGGATAGAGACCCAGTACTTC. This sequence encodes CASSPQGLAGGIETQYF.

This sequence joins TRBV7-9 and TRBJ2-1, with 14 bases lining up with TRBD2. The trim removed 5 bases at V and 5 bases at J, leaving 20 bases unmatched. CDR1 and CDR2 (germline): SEHNR, FQNEAQ (reference sequence). This CDR3 spans 21 amino acids. CDR3 amino acids: CASSHPPGTSGSPRGNNEQFF. CDR3 coding DNA: TGTGCCAGCAGCCATCCGCCCGGGACTAGCGGGAGCCCACGAGGGAACAATGAGCAGTTCTTC. The entire variable domain, with the rest obtained from reference TRBV7-9 and TRBJ2-1, is as follows: DTGVSQNPRHKITKRGQNVTFRCDPISEHNRLYWYRQTLGQGPEFLTYFQNEAQLEKSRLLSDRFSAERPKGSFSTLEIQRTEQGDSAMYLCASSHPPGTSGSPRGNNEQFFGPGTRLTVL.

This clonotype showed up many times. This rearrangement joins TRBV5-1 to TRBJ2-7, with 12 bases identical to TRBD1. In germline, CDR1 is SGHRS, CDR2 YFSETQ. The CDR3 is 14 amino acids. Losses at the gene ends were 4 bases for V and 4 bases for J; bases not matched to a gene: 3. The CDR3 loop reads CASSMGQGAYEQYF. Written as DNA, the CDR3 is TGCGCCAGCAGCATGGGACAGGGGGCTTACGAGCAGTACTTC.

The J gene is TRBJ1-5, the V gene TRBV6-5; maybe TRBD1 (5 bases). The CDR3 runs 13 residues. The V end lost 6 bases, the J end lost 3 bases, and 9 bases lay between the germline ends. The V gene's germline CDR1 is MNHEY and CDR2 SVGAGI. This CDR3 reads CASRARDNQPQHF. The CDR3 bases are TGTGCCAGCAGGGCCAGGGACAATCAGCCCCAGCATTTT.

There are a few counts of this clonotype. The CDR3 sequence is CASRGGLGTDTQYF. The CDR3 coding sequence is TGTGCCAGCAGGGGGGGTTTGGGAACAGATACGCAGTATTTT. The chain is built from TRBV27 and TRBJ2-3, with D possibly TRBD2 on 6 matching bases. CDR1 MNHEY and CDR2 SMNVEV come from the germline V gene (reference sequence). Deletions cut 6 bases from V and 3 bases from J, with 13 bases between. This CDR3 spans 14 amino acids.

This clonotype came up a few times. This chain links TRBV10-3 with TRBJ2-7; TRBD1 agrees at 9 bases. Germline V CDR1 and CDR2: ENHRY, SYGVKD. With 4 bases clipped from V and 7 bases from J, the junction kept 11 bases outside the gene matches. This CDR3 contains 15 residues. The CDR3 sequence: CAISGGTGPLKEQYF. CDR3 coding DNA: TGTGCCATCAGTGGAGGGACAGGGCCCCTGAAGGAGCAGTACTTC.

This chain connects TRBV5-1 to TRBJ2-1, with D unclear. V dropped 0 bases and J dropped 7 bases, with 23 bases sitting between them. The CDR3 sequence is 18 residues long. Per the germline V gene, CDR1 is SGHRS and CDR2 is YFSETQ. Here the CDR3 reads CASSLELWGQSHLNEQFF. As DNA, the CDR3 is TGCGCCAGCAGCTTGGAATTGTGGGGTCAGAGCCACCTGAATGAGCAGTTCTTC.

This clonotype was recorded a few times. At one boundary the junction diverges from the germline segment, which might be a read error. The rearrangement joins TRBV6-1 to TRBJ2-5; 9 bases match TRBD1. CDR3 length: 10 amino acids. CDR1 and CDR2 (germline): MNHNS, SASEGT. The DNA of the CDR3 is TGTGCCAGCAGACGGGACAGGGTGCACTTC. This sequence encodes CASRRDRVHF.

The gene calls are TRBV7-9 and TRBJ2-3; D is unclear. CDR1 and CDR2 (germline): SEHNR, FQNEAQ (reference sequence). Trimming pared 5 bases from V and 4 bases from J, leaving 7 bases between. There are 12 residues in the CDR3. CDR3 sequence: CASSKSPDTQYF. In DNA, the CDR3 is TGTGCCAGCAGCAAGAGTCCAGATACGCAGTATTTT.

The rearrangement joins TRBV27 to TRBJ2-3; D is perhaps TRBD2 (5 bases). Trimming stripped 6 bases from V and 0 bases from J, with 13 bases between. Germline V gene data show CDR1 as MNHEY and CDR2 as SMNVEV (reference sequence). The CDR3 loop spans 15 amino acids. CDR3: CASRPMTISTDTQYF. The CDR3 DNA follows: TGTGCCAGCAGACCGATGACTATTAGCACAGATACGCAGTATTTT.

CDR3 protein: CASSYSGTPWAQYF. The CDR3 DNA is TGTGCCAGCAGTTACTCGGGAACTCCATGGGCCCAGTACTTC. The chain is built from TRBV6-6 and TRBJ2-5, with D unclear. There are 14 residues in the CDR3. Germline V lookup: CDR1 MNHNY, CDR2 SVGAGI (reference sequence). V was shortened by 0 bases and J by 9 bases, with 14 bases between the two germline ends.

CDR3 in DNA: TGCAGCGCACTAACGGATGGAGATACGCAGTATTTT. Translation: CSALTDGDTQYF. This chain links TRBV29-1 with TRBJ2-3; D unresolved. Per germline, CDR1 SQVTM and CDR2 ANQGSEA. CDR3 size: 12 residues. The ends were cut back, 7 bases at V and 5 bases at J, with 13 bases in the middle.

In its sample, this clonotype was seen once. This chain uses TRBV7-9 with TRBJ2-2, with a tentative D call TRBD1 (5 bases). The CDR3 spans 17 residues. The germline V gene has CDR1 SEHNR and CDR2 FQNEAQ (reference sequence). Between the trimmed V and J ends, which lost 5 bases and 1 base, there was a span of 17 bases. DNA for the CDR3: TGTGCCAGCAGCCCCCGTGGGGCCGCACTGAACACCGGGGAGCTGTTTTTT. It is translated as CASSPRGAALNTGELFF.

The genes are TRBV20-1 and TRBJ1-2; D remains unclear. CDR3 length equals 8 residues. Germline V CDR1 and CDR2: DFQATT, SNEGSKA (reference sequence). CDR3 sequence: CSGVGYTF. CDR3 in DNA: TGCAGCGGGGTTGGCTACACCTTC.

The V gene is TRBV7-2, the J gene TRBJ2-1; D is perhaps TRBD1 or TRBD2 (5 bases each). The CDR3 covers 17 residues. From germline, CDR1 is SGHTA and CDR2 FQGNSA. The V end was cut by 5 bases, the J end by 5 bases, with 22 bases between. CDR3 protein: CASSIDLGWGKNNEQFF. The CDR3 DNA is TGTGCCAGCAGCATAGATCTAGGGTGGGGGAAAAACAATGAGCAGTTCTTC. Full variable domain (remainder filled in from reference TRBV7-2 and TRBJ2-1): GAGVSQSPSNKVTEKGKDVELRCDPISGHTALYWYRQSLGQGLEFLIYFQGNSAPDKSGLPSDRFSAERTGGSVSTLTIQRTQQEDSAVYLCASSIDLGWGKNNEQFFGPGTRLTVL.

This clonotype was seen a handful of times. This chain uses TRBV30 with TRBJ1-1; D might be TRBD1 (5 bases). From germline, CDR1 is GTSNPN and CDR2 SVGIG (reference sequence). This CDR3 contains 15 residues. Between the trimmed V and J ends, which lost 0 bases and 0 bases, there was a span of 11 bases. CDR3 region: CAWSVWDGMNTEAFF. CDR3 sequence (DNA): TGTGCCTGGAGTGTCTGGGACGGTATGAACACTGAAGCTTTCTTT.

The rearrangement joins TRBV4-2 to TRBJ2-3; TRBD2 matches at 12 bases. Losses at the gene ends were 3 bases for V and 4 bases for J; bases not matched to a gene: 14. CDR1 and CDR2 from the germline V gene are LGHNA and YNFKEQ. The CDR3 contains 19 residues. In DNA form, the CDR3 reads TGTGCCAGCAGCCATTTGATGGTGACTAGCGGGAGTAAGGCAGATACGCAGTATTTT. Its translation: CASSHLMVTSGSKADTQYF.

This clonotype was seen a few times. V and J are TRBV10-3 and TRBJ2-1; TRBD1 is a possible D gene (6 bases). The CDR3 sequence is 15 residues long. V was pared by 3 bases and J by 7 bases, with 16 bases between. Germline assignment: CDR1 ENHRY and CDR2 SYGVKD. This CDR3 reads CAISEGQGRGNEQFF. The CDR3 DNA reads as TGTGCCATCAGTGAAGGTCAGGGGCGAGGGAATGAGCAGTTCTTC.

V gene TRBV27 combines with J gene TRBJ2-3; possibly TRBD1 for D (5 bases). This CDR3 is 13 amino acids long. Germline CDR1 reads MNHEY; CDR2 reads SMNVEV (reference sequence). V dropped 3 bases and J dropped 4 bases, with 8 bases sitting between them. The CDR3 sequence is CASSFQGSDTQYF. CDR3 DNA sequence: TGTGCCAGCAGTTTTCAGGGATCAGATACGCAGTATTTT.